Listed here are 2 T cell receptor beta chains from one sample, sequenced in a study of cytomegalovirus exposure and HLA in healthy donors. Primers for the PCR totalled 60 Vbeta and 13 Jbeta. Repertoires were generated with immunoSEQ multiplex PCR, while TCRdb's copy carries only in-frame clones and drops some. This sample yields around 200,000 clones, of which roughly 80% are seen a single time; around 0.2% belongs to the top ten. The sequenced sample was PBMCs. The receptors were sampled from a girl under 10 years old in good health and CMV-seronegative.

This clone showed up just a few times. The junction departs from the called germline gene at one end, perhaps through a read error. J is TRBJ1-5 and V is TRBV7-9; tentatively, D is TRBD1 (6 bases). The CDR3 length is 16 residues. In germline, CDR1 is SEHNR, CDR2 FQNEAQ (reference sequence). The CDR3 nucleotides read TGTTCCAGCAGCTTAGGGGGGGGACACACCAATCAGCCCCAGCATTTT. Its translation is CSSSLGGGHTNQPQHF.

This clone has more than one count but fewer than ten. The CDR3 coding sequence is TGTGCCAGCAGTGTACGCGGACAGACGAACACTGAAGCTTTCTTT. Amino acids: CASSVRGQTNTEAFF. The gene calls are TRBV6-1 and TRBJ1-1; the D gene is possibly TRBD1 (6 bases). CDR3 length: 15 amino acids. The germline gives CDR1 MNHNS, CDR2 SASEGT. Deletions cut 4 bases from V and 1 base from J, with 13 bases between.